The clone carrying this T cell receptor (beta chain) was found a few times. As originally analysed: Estimation of nucleated cell counts was performed using reference gene primer amplification. Sequencing used immunoSEQ multiplex PCR; TCRdb keeps in-frame clones, though not all of them. That table gives V, J and clone size, and the DNA gave D and trimming. The sample has fewer than 400,000 clones, around 90% seen once. In germline, CDR1 is SGHDT, CDR2 YYEEEE. Trimming shortened V by 3 bases and J by 2 bases, and 8 bases separated the two germline ends. The CDR3 sequence is 14 residues long. This record belongs to a study of blood T cell repertoires in COVID-19. Study-wide context: From the United States, Italy and Spain came samples of acute and convalescent COVID-19. Sources were T cells, B-cell-depleted T cells, or PBMCs; the material itself was cDNA or gDNA.

The receptor's source is a woman in her thirties with COVID-19, enrolled during active disease. Sequenced material: peripheral blood. The V gene is TRBV5-6, the J gene TRBJ1-4; tentatively, D is TRBD1 (5 bases). The CDR3 loop is CASSWGDTNEKLFF. The CDR3 coding sequence is TGTGCCAGCAGCTGGGGGGACACTAATGAAAAACTGTTTTTT.